The 6 T cell receptor beta chains presented below share a single source sample, sequenced in a study of radiotherapy plus CTLA-4 blockade in lung cancer. Produced via immunoSEQ multiplex PCR; TCRdb's table is partial and in-frame only. Here the sample spans 60,000 or so clones, around 80% being singletons. The source material was peripheral blood, sampled from a patient treated with radiotherapy plus ipilimumab. These receptor sequences come from a human donor with non-small cell lung cancer who had a partial response to radiotherapy plus ipilimumab.

The rearrangement joins TRBV19 to TRBJ1-5; D uncertain. Deletions cut 4 bases from V and 0 bases from J, with 7 bases between. CDR1 and CDR2 (germline): LNHDA, SQIVND (reference sequence). This CDR3 is 14 amino acids long. CDR3 sequence reads: CASSTTASNQPQHF. The CDR3 nucleotides are TGTGCCAGTAGTACTACAGCTAGCAATCAGCCCCAGCATTTT.

The rearrangement links TRBV30 to TRBJ2-6; 9 positions match TRBD1. The CDR3 sequence is 17 residues long. Germline lookup yields CDR1 GTSNPN and CDR2 SVGIG (reference sequence). Trimming took 0 bases from V and 0 from J; bases not matched to a gene: 3. This chain's CDR3 is CAWSVGQGVSGANVLTF. The CDR3 coding sequence is TGTGCCTGGAGTGTGGGACAGGGAGTCTCTGGGGCCAACGTCCTGACTTTC.

This CDR3 reads CSAERGSGSYEQYF. CDR3 bases: TGCAGCGCCGAGAGAGGGTCAGGCTCCTACGAGCAGTACTTC. The chain links TRBV29-1 to TRBJ2-7, with a possible D match to TRBD2 (5 bases). The ends were cut back, 7 bases at V and 0 bases at J, with 16 bases in the middle. This CDR3 is 14 amino acids long. Germline CDR1 is SQVTM and CDR2 is ANQGSEA.

The chain uses TRBV19 and TRBJ1-6; weak D call: TRBD1 (6 bases). The ends were cut back, 6 bases at V and 4 bases at J, with 13 bases in the middle. Germline values: CDR1 LNHDA, CDR2 SQIVND (reference sequence). The CDR3 has 15 amino acids. The CDR3 region is CASRGRDIYNSPLHF. In nucleotides, the CDR3 is TGTGCCAGTAGGGGCCGGGACATATATAATTCACCCCTCCACTTT.

This clone was picked up a small number of times. The genes are TRBV20-1 and TRBJ2-1, with 9 bases that match TRBD1. This CDR3 spans 11 amino acids. V shed 6 bases and J 10 bases; nucleotides not matched to a gene: 4. From germline, CDR1 is DFQATT and CDR2 SNEGSKA (reference sequence). CDR3: CSAGTGGEQFF. The DNA of the CDR3 is TGCAGTGCCGGTACAGGGGGCGAGCAGTTCTTC.

This clone was seen only a few times. The V and J genes are TRBV9 and TRBJ1-4; the D gene is possibly TRBD1 (5 bases). Germline lookup yields CDR1 SGDLS and CDR2 YYNGEE. Trimming stripped 3 bases from V and 4 bases from J, with 10 bases between. This CDR3 spans 14 amino acids. CDR3 coding DNA: TGTGCCAGCAGCGCGGACACCGGTAATGAAAAACTGTTTTTT. It codes for CASSADTGNEKLFF.